Listed here are 2 T cell receptor beta chains from one sample, sequenced in a study of shared clonotypes between healthy human individuals. Assay: immunoSEQ multiplex PCR; the TCRdb copy retains only in-frame clones and omits some. Of 730,000 or so clones listed, more than 70% are singletons. Sequenced input: memory CD4+ T cells sorted from blood. Subset given: CD45RA-negative fraction. The receptors were sampled from a woman in her twenties or thirties in good health.

This clone was seen more than once but under ten times. The genes are TRBV15 and TRBJ2-2; D assignment may be TRBD1 or TRBD2 (5 bases each). Looked up from germline, CDR1 is LNHNV and CDR2 is YYDKDF (reference sequence). The V end lost 3 bases, the J end lost 2 bases, and 10 bases lay between the germline ends. This CDR3 comprises 15 residues. DNA for the CDR3: TGTGCCACCAGCAGCGGGACCATCAACACCGGGGAGCTGTTTTTT. This sequence encodes CATSSGTINTGELFF. Drawing the rest from reference TRBV15 and TRBJ2-2, the complete variable domain is DAMVIQNPRYQVTQFGKPVTLSCSQTLNHNVMYWYQQKSSQAPKLLFHYYDKDFNNEADTPDNFQSRRPNTSFCFLDIRSPGLGDTAMYLCATSSGTINTGELFFGEGSRLTVL.

This clone came up a few times. J is TRBJ1-4 and V is TRBV2; D is possibly TRBD1 (6 bases). The CDR3 consists of 14 residues. Germline CDR1 SNHLY, CDR2 FYNNEI. Trimming cost V 6 bases and J 8 bases, with 16 bases left between them. The CDR3 spells CASRGQLVGEKLFF. The CDR3 DNA follows: TGTGCCAGCAGAGGACAGCTGGTTGGAGAAAAACTGTTTTTT.